Following are 14 T cell receptor beta chains from one sample sequenced in a study of CD8 T cells in ankylosing spondylitis. TCRdb independently ran MiXCR on the 5' RACE reads; one entry per CDR3 protein. The sample holds 200,000 to 250,000 distinct CDR3 sequences; roughly 8% are singletons and the top ten take 4% to 5%. Sample: blood, either unsorted or a sorted T cell fraction (not recorded which). The receptors shown here come from a female donor with ankylosing spondylitis or in good health (not recorded which).

This clonotype was picked up many times. CDR3 nucleotide sequence: TGTGCCAGCAGCTTAGGGAGCGGGAGGGTTCAGGGTACGCAGTATTTT. Its translation: CASSLGSGRVQGTQYF. V and J are TRBV7-8 and TRBJ2-3; 10 positions match TRBD2. The CDR3 loop spans 16 amino acids. V shed 1 base, J shed 8 bases, and the junction held 9 bases outside the gene matches. CDR1 and CDR2 from the germline V gene are SGHVS and FQNEAQ.

This clonotype has at least ten counts. The rearrangement links TRBV20-1 to TRBJ2-1; 7 positions agree with TRBD2. Germline CDR1 is DFQATT and CDR2 is SNEGSKA (reference sequence). The J segment lost 2 bases and the V segment lost 3 bases, leaving 7 bases of the junction unmatched. This CDR3 contains 15 residues. DNA of the CDR3: TGCAGTGCTAGCGCGCCCCGGGGGGCCTACAATGAGCAGTTCTTC. Its translation: CSASAPRGAYNEQFF.

In its sample, this clonotype was seen many times. The CDR3 loop reads CASSLLAGDYEQYF. CDR3 DNA: TGTGCCAGCAGTTTGTTAGCGGGAGACTACGAGCAGTACTTC. The rearrangement links TRBV12-3 or TRBV12-4 to TRBJ2-7, with 9 bases lining up with TRBD2. J gave up 3 bases and V 3 bases, and 3 bases lay outside the gene matches. This CDR3 has 14 residues.

This clonotype was recorded at least ten times. The chain is built from TRBV24-1 and TRBJ1-2, with 7 bases fitting TRBD1. CDR1 KGHDR and CDR2 SFDVKD come from the germline V gene. This CDR3 has 14 amino acids. With 3 bases clipped from V and 4 bases from J, the junction kept 4 bases outside the gene matches. The CDR3 region has the DNA TGTGCCACCAGTGATCCCGGGACAGCCTATGGCTACACCTTC. Translated, it gives CATSDPGTAYGYTF.

In this sample, this clonotype turned up many times. The rearrangement joins TRBV12-3 or TRBV12-4 to TRBJ2-2, with a tentative D call TRBD1 (5 bases). CDR3 length: 13 residues. The V gene lost 2 bases and the J gene lost 6 bases, with 7 bases spanning the gap. The CDR3 is CASSLQGPGELFF. The CDR3 DNA reads as TGTGCCAGCAGTTTACAGGGTCCCGGGGAGCTGTTTTTT.

This clonotype was seen many times. CDR3 loop: CATSDAGPYNEQFF. In DNA, the CDR3 is TGTGCCACCAGTGATGCGGGGCCCTACAATGAGCAGTTCTTC. V usage is TRBV24-1 and J usage is TRBJ2-1, with a possible D match to TRBD2 (6 bases). Germline loops: CDR1 KGHDR, CDR2 SFDVKD. CDR3 length: 14 amino acids. Trimming took off 3 bases at V and 2 bases at J, with 7 bases between the two ends.

This clonotype has at least ten counts. The chain recombines TRBV20-1 with TRBJ1-2, with D perhaps TRBD1 (5 bases). The CDR3 is 12 amino acids. Germline CDR1 and CDR2: DFQATT and SNEGSKA (reference sequence). Trimming removed 0 bases at V and 4 bases at J, with 6 bases between. DNA for the CDR3: TGCAGTGCTAGAGACAGGGCCTATGGCTACACCTTC. It is translated as CSARDRAYGYTF.

Many counts were recorded for this clonotype. The chain recombines TRBV7-6 with TRBJ2-1; D unresolved. Germline loops: CDR1 SGHVS, CDR2 FNYEAQ. Trimming pared 6 bases from V and 0 bases from J, leaving 6 bases between. The CDR3 totals 13 residues. CDR3 in DNA: TGTGCCAGCAGTCCGTTCTCCTACAATGAGCAGTTCTTC. It specifies CASSPFSYNEQFF.

This clonotype was seen repeatedly, ten times or more. The rearrangement joins TRBV7-6 to TRBJ2-2; possibly TRBD1 for D (5 bases). Germline V CDR1 and CDR2: SGHVS, FNYEAQ. V was cut by 1 base and J by 0 bases, with 12 bases left in between. The CDR3 spans 17 residues. The CDR3 DNA follows: TGTGCCAGCAGCTTAGTCGGGCAGGGCCCGAACACCGGGGAGCTGTTTTTT. Translating gives CASSLVGQGPNTGELFF. Supplemented by reference TRBV7-6 and TRBJ2-2, the full variable domain reads GAGVSQSPRYKVTKRGQDVALRCDPISGHVSLYWYRQALGQGPEFLTYFNYEAQQDKSGLPNDRFSAERPEGSISTLTIQRTEQRDSAMYRCASSLVGQGPNTGELFFGEGSRLTVL.

This clonotype occurred once. Possible read error: a much larger clone is one base away. The V and J genes are TRBV6-5 and TRBJ2-7; D unresolved. Germline V gene lookup returns CDR1 MNHEY and CDR2 SVGAGI. This CDR3 contains 14 residues. The DNA for the CDR3 is TGTGCCAGCAGTTACTCGGACGGTCCCTACGAGCAGTGCTTC. Protein product: CASSYSDGPYEQCF.

This clonotype has a count of ten or more. The chain couples TRBV20-1 to TRBJ1-6; TRBD1 matches at 7 bases. The V segment lost 3 bases and the J segment 10 bases; nucleotides outside the gene matches: 12. The CDR3 contains 15 residues. Per the germline V gene, CDR1 is DFQATT and CDR2 is SNEGSKA (reference sequence). Here the CDR3 DNA reads TGCAGTGCTAGGGAGCTCGGACAGGCCCGGTCACCCCTCCACTTT. It yields the protein CSARELGQARSPLHF.

This clonotype was seen at least ten times. The chain employs TRBV5-1 and TRBJ1-2; the D gene is possibly TRBD1 (6 bases). CDR1 SGHRS and CDR2 YFSETQ come from the germline V gene. This CDR3 contains 13 residues. Trimming cost V 2 bases and J 8 bases, with 13 bases left between them. CDR3 sequence reads: CASSFGGGNGYTF. DNA of the CDR3: TGCGCCAGCAGCTTCGGAGGGGGAAACGGCTACACCTTC.

This clonotype occurred many times. The chain combines TRBV28 with TRBJ2-2; D perhaps matches TRBD2 (5 bases). V was trimmed by 5 bases and J by 7 bases, leaving 17 bases between them. CDR3 length: 15 amino acids. CDR1 is MDHEN and CDR2 is SYDVKM in the germline V gene. In nucleotides, the CDR3 is TGTGCCAGCAGTCACCTTCGTATAAGCGGCGGGGAGCTGTTTTTT. Protein sequence: CASSHLRISGGELFF.

This clonotype occurred many times. The rearrangement uses TRBV10-2 and TRBJ1-3; D is uncertain. The germline CDR1 and CDR2 sequences are WSHSY and SAAADI. The CDR3 consists of 13 residues. V was pared by 7 bases and J by 4 bases, with 11 bases between. This chain's CDR3 is CASTLAGGNTIYF. The DNA of the CDR3 is TGCGCCAGCACCTTAGCGGGAGGAAACACCATATATTTT.